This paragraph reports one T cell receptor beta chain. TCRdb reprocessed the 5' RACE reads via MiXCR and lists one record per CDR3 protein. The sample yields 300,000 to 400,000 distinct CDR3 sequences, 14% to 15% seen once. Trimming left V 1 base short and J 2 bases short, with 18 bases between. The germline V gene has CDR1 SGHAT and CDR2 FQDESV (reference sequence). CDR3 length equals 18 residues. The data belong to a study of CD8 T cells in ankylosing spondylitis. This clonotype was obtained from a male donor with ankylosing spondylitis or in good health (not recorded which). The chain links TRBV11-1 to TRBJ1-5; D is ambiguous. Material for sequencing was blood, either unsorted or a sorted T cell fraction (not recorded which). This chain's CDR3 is CASSLVSSGLGGNQPQHF. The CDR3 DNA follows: TGTGCCAGCAGCTTAGTTTCTAGCGGCCTGGGAGGCAATCAGCCCCAGCATTTT. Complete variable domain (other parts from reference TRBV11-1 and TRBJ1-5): EAEVAQSPRYKITEKSQAVAFWCDPISGHATLYWYRQILGQGPELLVQFQDESVVDDSQLPKDRFSAERLKGVDSTLKIQPAELGDSAMYLCASSLVSSGLGGNQPQHFGDGTRLSIL.